This paragraph covers one T cell receptor (beta chain) sequence. No antigen is known for it. These data come from a study of response to subunit inactivated influenza vaccine. Notes on the study in general: Authors suggested that a seasonal influenza vaccination recruits few new T cells each time.

MiXCR, run by TCRdb on the RT-PCR reads, gives a single entry per CDR3 protein. The data show almost 250,000 distinct CDR3 sequences, about 12% seen once. Trimming cost V 5 bases and J 4 bases; bases outside gene matches: 4. The CDR3 consists of 12 residues. The germline gives CDR1 SQVTM, CDR2 ANQGSEA. Sequences were derived from non-naive T cells sorted from PBMCs, sampled 14 to 15 days before vaccination. The sequence derives from a man in his forties or fifties who received an inactivated influenza vaccine. This chain connects TRBV29-1 to TRBJ1-1; 7 positions match TRBD1. CDR3 protein: CSVYQGGTEAFF. In DNA, the CDR3 is TGCAGCGTTTATCAGGGGGGCACTGAAGCTTTCTTT.